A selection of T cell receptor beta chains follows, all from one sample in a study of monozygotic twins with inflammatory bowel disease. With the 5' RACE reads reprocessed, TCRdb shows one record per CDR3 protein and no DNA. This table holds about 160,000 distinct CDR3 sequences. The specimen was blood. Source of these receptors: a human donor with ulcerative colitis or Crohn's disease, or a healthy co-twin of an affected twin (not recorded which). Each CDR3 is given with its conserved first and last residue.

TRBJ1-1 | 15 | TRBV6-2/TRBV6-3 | CASSRELGRGTEAFF
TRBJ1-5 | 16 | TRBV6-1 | CASSDRSGNSNQPQHF
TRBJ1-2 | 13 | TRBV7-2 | CASSLTGTSGYTF
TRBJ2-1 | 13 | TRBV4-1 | CASSQEFSGSQFF
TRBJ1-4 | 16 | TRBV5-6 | CASSLAPTGTNEKLFF
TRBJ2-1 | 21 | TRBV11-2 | CASSPPSSGMGIPRFYNEQFF
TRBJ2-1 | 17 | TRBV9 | CASSPPPGQSSYNEQFF
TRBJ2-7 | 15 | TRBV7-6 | CASSPLEADSYEQYF
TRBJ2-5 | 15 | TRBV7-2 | CASSPVGGGQETQYF
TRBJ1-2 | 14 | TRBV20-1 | CSARVLGTQYGYTF
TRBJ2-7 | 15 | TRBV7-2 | CASSLEVFSAREQYF
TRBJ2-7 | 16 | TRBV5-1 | CASNRISNTGGYEQYF
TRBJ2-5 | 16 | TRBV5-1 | CASSLGDRSREETQYF
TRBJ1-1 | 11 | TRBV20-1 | CSARDYPEAFF
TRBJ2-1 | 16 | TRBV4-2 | CASSQLPVSKYNEQFF
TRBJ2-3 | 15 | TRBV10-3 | CAISGYGAQTDTQYF
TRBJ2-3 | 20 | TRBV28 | CASSLSWTSGGQHAGNTQYF
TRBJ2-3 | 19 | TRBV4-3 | CASSQEGLAGEVDTDTQYF
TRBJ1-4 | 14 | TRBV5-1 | CASSLGKPNEKLFF
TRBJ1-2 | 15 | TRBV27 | CASSLSYVSPWGYTF
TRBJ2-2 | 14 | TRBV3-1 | CASSHSHNTGELFF
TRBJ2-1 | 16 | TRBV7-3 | CASSLVAPSSYNEQFF
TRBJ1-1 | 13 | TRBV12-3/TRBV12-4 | CASSPLPDTEAFF
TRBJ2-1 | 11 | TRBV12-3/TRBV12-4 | CASSRWNEQFF
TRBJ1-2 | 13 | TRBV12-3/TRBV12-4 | CASSPPGVGGYTF
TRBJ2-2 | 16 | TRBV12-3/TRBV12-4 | CASSLLLATNTGELFF
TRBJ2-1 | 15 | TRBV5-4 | CASSSGGRAYNEQFF
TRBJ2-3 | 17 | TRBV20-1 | CSARDRGLVRATDTQYF
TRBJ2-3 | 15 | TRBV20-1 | CSAKNTGSGADTQYF
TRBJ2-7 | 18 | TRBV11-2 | CASSLDRGRGLANYEQYF
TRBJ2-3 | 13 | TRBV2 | CASRREGQDTQYF
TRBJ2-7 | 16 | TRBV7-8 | CASSLVLGAIAGGQYF
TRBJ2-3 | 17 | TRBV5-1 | CASSLESRGHGTDTQYF
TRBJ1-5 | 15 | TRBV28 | CASSPTGVGNQPQHF
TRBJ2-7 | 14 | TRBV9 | CASSILGQGSEQYF
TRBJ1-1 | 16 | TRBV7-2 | CASSQDQWNRATEAFF
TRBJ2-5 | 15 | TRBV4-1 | CASSQEARGRETQYF
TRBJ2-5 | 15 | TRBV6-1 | CASSKAGINQETQYF
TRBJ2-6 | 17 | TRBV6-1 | CASRSIVPSSGANVLTF
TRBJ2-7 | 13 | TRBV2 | CASSELRQGEQYF
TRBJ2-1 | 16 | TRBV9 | CASSIAWDRGWNEQFF
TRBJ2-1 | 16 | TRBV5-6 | CASSLTVTSSYNEQFF
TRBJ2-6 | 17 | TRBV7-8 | CASSRRVGNSGANVLTF
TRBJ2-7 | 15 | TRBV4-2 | CASSQDTSGRYEQYF
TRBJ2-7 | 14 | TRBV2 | CASRVGTYEYEQYF
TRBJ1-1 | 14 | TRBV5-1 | CASSRTGQNTEAFF
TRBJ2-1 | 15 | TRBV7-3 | CASSPMAGYTNEQFF
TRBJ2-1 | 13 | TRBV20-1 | CSAILGSHNEQFF
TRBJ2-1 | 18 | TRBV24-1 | CATSEDPYRGRVDNEQFF
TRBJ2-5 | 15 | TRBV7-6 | CASSHTGVDRETQYF
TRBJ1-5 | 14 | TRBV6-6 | CASSPGGRGQPQHF
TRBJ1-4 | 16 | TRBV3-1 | CASSQSLRGANEKLFF
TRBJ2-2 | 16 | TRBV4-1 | CASSRGGLTITGELFF
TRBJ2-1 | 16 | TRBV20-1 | CSARVGRLAVYNEQFF
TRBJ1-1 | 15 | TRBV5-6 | CASSLAQGPNTAAFF
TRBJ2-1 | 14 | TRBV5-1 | CASSGQGANNEQFF
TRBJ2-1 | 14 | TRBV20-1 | CSAGLAGSYNEQFF
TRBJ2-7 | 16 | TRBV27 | CASSLSASGYYYEQYF
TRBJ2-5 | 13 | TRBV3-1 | CAVLDPFQETQYF